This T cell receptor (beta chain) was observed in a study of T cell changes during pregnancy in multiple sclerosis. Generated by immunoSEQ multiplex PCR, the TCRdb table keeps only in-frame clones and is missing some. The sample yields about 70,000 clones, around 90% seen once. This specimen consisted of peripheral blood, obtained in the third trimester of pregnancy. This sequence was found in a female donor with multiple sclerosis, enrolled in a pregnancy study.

Here the CDR3 DNA reads TGTGCCAGCAGCTTATCTGTCTTCTCCTACGAGCAGTACTTC. As protein: CASSLSVFSYEQYF. This rearrangement joins TRBV7-6 to TRBJ2-7; D gene ambiguous. With 2 bases removed from V and 0 bases from J, the gap between germline ends came to 8 bases. Germline CDR1 and CDR2: SGHVS and FNYEAQ. CDR3 length equals 14 residues.